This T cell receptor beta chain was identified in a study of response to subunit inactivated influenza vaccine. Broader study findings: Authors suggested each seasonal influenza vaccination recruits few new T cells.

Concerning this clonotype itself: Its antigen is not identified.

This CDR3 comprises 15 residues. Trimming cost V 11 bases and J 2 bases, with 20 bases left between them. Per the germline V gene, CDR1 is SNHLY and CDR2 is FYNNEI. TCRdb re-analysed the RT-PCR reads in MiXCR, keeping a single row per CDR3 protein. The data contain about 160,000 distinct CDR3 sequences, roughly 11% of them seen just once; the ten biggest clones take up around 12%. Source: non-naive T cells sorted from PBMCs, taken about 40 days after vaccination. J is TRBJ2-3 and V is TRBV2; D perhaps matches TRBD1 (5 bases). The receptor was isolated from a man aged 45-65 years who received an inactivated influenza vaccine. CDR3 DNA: TGTGCCGGGAAGGGGTACTGGCGGAACACAGATACGCAGTATTTT. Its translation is CAGKGYWRNTDTQYF. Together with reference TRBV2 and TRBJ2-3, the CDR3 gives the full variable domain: EPEVTQTPSHQVTQMGQEVILRCVPISNHLYFYWYRQILGQKVEFLVSFYNNEISEKSEIFDDQFSVERPDGSNFTLKIRSTKLEDSAMYFCAGKGYWRNTDTQYFGPGTRLTVL.